Here is one TCR beta chain with its context. Its antigen is not identified. The data stem from a study of T cell responses to AZD1222 COVID-19 vaccine. Study results and caveats: Regions 160-218 and 743-854 held dominance among vaccine-associated CD4 TCRs, which spanned spike.

This table comes from immunoSEQ multiplex PCR, and its TCRdb copy is limited to in-frame clones, with some not included. The repertoire holds about 120,000 clones, with 92% as singletons. The sequencing used peripheral blood, collected on day 0 of AZD1222 vaccination. The receptor was isolated from an adult in good health.

CDR3 sequence: CASSVVGGAEQFF. The CDR3 coding sequence is TGTGCCAGCAGCGTAGTTGGAGGAGCTGAGCAGTTCTTC. The chain recombines TRBV9 with TRBJ2-1; D might be TRBD2 (5 bases). CDR3 length equals 13 residues. The V and J ends lost 0 bases and 9 bases respectively, with 10 bases between them. From germline, CDR1 is SGDLS and CDR2 YYNGEE.